The 6 T cell receptor beta chains reported below all come from one sample, sequenced in a study of blood T cell repertoires in COVID-19. Produced via immunoSEQ multiplex PCR; TCRdb's table is partial and in-frame only. The sample contains a few hundred thousand clones, roughly 90% of which appear only once. Sequenced input: peripheral blood. Receptors were obtained from a woman under 40 with COVID-19, enrolled during active disease.

The V and J genes are TRBV3-1 (or the pseudogene TRBV3-2) and TRBJ2-5; perhaps TRBD2 as D (6 bases). V was trimmed by 1 base and J by 5 bases, leaving 11 bases between them. This CDR3 contains 14 residues. Germline V lookup: CDR1 LGHDT, CDR2 YNNKEL (reference sequence). CDR3 nucleotide sequence: TGTGCCAGCAGCCAAGTAGGCGGGACTGAGACCCAGTACTTC. Protein: CASSQVGGTETQYF.

The V and J genes are TRBV12-3 or TRBV12-4 and TRBJ1-3; D gene unclear. The CDR3 is made up of 13 amino acids. V lost 0 bases and J 4 bases, leaving 4 bases between the germline ends. CDR3 sequence (DNA): TGTGCCAGCAGTTTAGCCAGAGGAAACACCATATATTTT. Translating it yields CASSLARGNTIYF.

The DNA of the CDR3 is TGTGCCAGCAGCCAAGACCCAGGCCTTAATGAAAAACTGTTTTTT. Translated, it gives CASSQDPGLNEKLFF. This chain joins TRBV3-1 (or the pseudogene TRBV3-2) and TRBJ1-4, with unresolved D. With 0 bases removed from V and 4 bases from J, the gap between germline ends came to 9 bases. The CDR3 contains 15 residues. Germline CDR1 and CDR2: LGHDT and YNNKEL (reference sequence).

This clone has a handful of counts. The chain has TRBV5-1 and TRBJ1-1; perhaps TRBD1 as D (5 bases). The CDR3 extends over 13 amino acids. Trimming took off 0 bases at V and 7 bases at J, with 10 bases between the two ends. The germline gives CDR1 SGHRS, CDR2 YFSETQ. CDR3: CASSLDGALEAFF. Here the CDR3 DNA reads TGCGCCAGCAGCTTGGATGGGGCACTTGAAGCTTTCTTT.

The sample holds a few counts of this clone. The chain carries TRBV19 and TRBJ2-3; 12 bases are shared with TRBD1. V lost 4 bases to trimming and J lost 5 bases; unmatched junction nucleotides: 4. The CDR3 runs 15 residues. Germline V gene sequence: CDR1 LNHDA, CDR2 SQIVND (reference sequence). The CDR3 sequence is CASSTGTGGLDTQYF. The CDR3 DNA follows: TGTGCCAGTAGTACCGGGACAGGGGGCTTAGATACGCAGTATTTT. The entire variable domain, with the rest obtained from reference TRBV19 and TRBJ2-3, is as follows: DGGITQSPKYLFRKEGQNVTLSCEQNLNHDAMYWYRQDPGQGLRLIYYSQIVNDFQKGDIAEGYSVSREKKESFPLTVTSAQKNPTAFYLCASSTGTGGLDTQYFGPGTRLTVL.

CDR3: CATSDPRDRAYNEQFF. The CDR3 bases are TGTGCCACCAGTGATCCCCGGGACAGGGCCTACAATGAGCAGTTCTTC. The rearrangement uses TRBV24-1 and TRBJ2-1; 9 nucleotides match TRBD1. The CDR3 covers 16 residues. The V gene's germline CDR1 is KGHDR and CDR2 SFDVKD. The V segment lost 3 bases and the J segment 2 bases; nucleotides outside the gene matches: 4.